The 32 T cell receptor beta chains given below trace back to one sample, sequenced in a study of shared clonotypes between healthy human individuals. The protocol was immunoSEQ multiplex PCR, while the TCRdb copy is restricted to in-frame clones and leaves out a portion. The sample records 450,000 to 600,000 clones, roughly 78% being singletons. The sequenced sample consisted of PBMCs. The source is a woman aged 40 to 50 in good health. Some clones in this sample may be carry-over from other donors' samples.

To note about this clone: Just one base apart from a much larger clone, this may be a read error. This rearrangement joins TRBV11-2 to TRBJ1-1, with TRBD1 matching over 8 bases. In germline, CDR1 is SGHAT, CDR2 FQNNGV. The CDR3 runs to 14 residues. V was pared by 4 bases and J by 1 base, with 2 bases of the junction left unmatched. The CDR3, as DNA: TGTGCCAGCAGCTCAGGACAGGGGAACACTGAAGCTTTCTTT. Its translation: CASSSGQGNTEAFF.

A note on this clone: Within the sample, other DNA sequences also encode this same CDR3. The chain carries TRBV5-4 and TRBJ2-3; D uncertain. This CDR3 has 12 residues. The V and J ends lost 0 bases and 2 bases respectively, with 1 base between them. The germline CDR1 and CDR2 sequences are SGHNT and YYREEE (reference sequence). In DNA form, the CDR3 reads TGTGCCAGCAGCTTGGACACAGATACGCAGTATTTT. Its translation is CASSLDTDTQYF.

The chain is built from TRBV10-3 and TRBJ1-3, with TRBD1 matching over 11 bases. V lost 6 bases to trimming and J lost 4 bases; unmatched junction nucleotides: 2. CDR3 size: 14 residues. Per the germline V gene, CDR1 is ENHRY and CDR2 is SYGVKD. Here the CDR3 reads CAIRDRGPGNTIYF. The CDR3, as DNA: TGTGCCATCAGGGACAGGGGGCCCGGAAACACCATATATTTT.

The CDR3 nucleotides read TGTGCCAGCAGCTTGCGAGGGATCAACGCTGAAGCTTTCTTT. It translates to CASSLRGINAEAFF. The chain recombines TRBV5-8 with TRBJ1-1; D is unresolved. This CDR3 is built from 14 residues. Deletions cut 1 base from V and 6 bases from J, with 13 bases between. Germline V gene data show CDR1 as SGHTS and CDR2 as YDEGEE.

This chain joins TRBV4-1 and TRBJ2-3, with 7 bases identical to TRBD2. This CDR3 has 17 amino acids. Looked up from germline, CDR1 is MGHRA and CDR2 is YSYEKL. Losses at the gene ends were 3 bases for V and 5 bases for J; bases not matched to a gene: 14. The CDR3 region is CASSHPLRERGGDTQYF. The CDR3 bases are TGCGCCAGCAGCCACCCCTTGCGGGAGAGGGGCGGAGATACGCAGTATTTT.

V usage is TRBV6-1 and J usage is TRBJ1-1, with TRBD1 matching 7 bases. This CDR3 comprises 15 residues. V shed 4 bases and J 1 base; nucleotides not matched to a gene: 6. Per germline, CDR1 MNHNS and CDR2 SASEGT. CDR3 nucleotides: TGTGCCAGCAGTGGGGGGACAGCTTGGAACACTGAAGCTTTCTTT. It translates to CASSGGTAWNTEAFF.

This clone has only a few counts. The chain carries TRBV7-2 and TRBJ1-2; TRBD1 matches 9 bases. The CDR3 runs to 14 residues. V was pared by 4 bases and J by 5 bases, with 5 bases of the junction left unmatched. The germline gives CDR1 SGHTA, CDR2 FQGNSA. As DNA, the CDR3 is TGTGCCAGCAGCTACCACAGGGGGCCTTATGGCTACACCTTC. Translation gives CASSYHRGPYGYTF.

The chain uses TRBV10-3 and TRBJ2-4, with TRBD1 matching 9 bases. V was clipped by 6 bases and J by 1 base; unmatched bases: 19. The CDR3 has 20 amino acids. Germline CDR1 ENHRY, CDR2 SYGVKD. For the CDR3, the DNA is TGTGCCATCAGCCGGGATATTAGTCGCACAGGGGGCGCCGCCAAAAACATTCAGTACTTC. This translates into CAISRDISRTGGAAKNIQYF.

This chain links TRBV5-6 with TRBJ2-1; perhaps D is TRBD1 or TRBD2 (6 bases each). Germline V gene sequence: CDR1 SGHDT, CDR2 YYEEEE. The length of the CDR3 is 18 residues. Trimming left V 2 bases short and J 0 bases short, with 18 bases between. CDR3 bases: TGTGCCAGCAGCTTTCTTTTGGGGGGCGCGGGCTCCTACAATGAGCAGTTCTTC. Its translation: CASSFLLGGAGSYNEQFF. The full variable domain, in which reference TRBV5-6 and TRBJ2-1 provide the parts outside the CDR3, is DAGVTQSPTHLIKTRGQQVTLRCSPKSGHDTVSWYQQALGQGPQFIFQYYEEEERQRGNFPDRFSGHQFPNYSSELNVNALLLGDSALYLCASSFLLGGAGSYNEQFFGPGTRLTVL.

The chain links TRBV28 to TRBJ2-7; TRBD1 matches at 10 bases. The CDR3 sequence is 15 residues long. CDR1 is MDHEN, CDR2 SYDVKM, per germline. Germline trimming cut 6 bases from V and 2 bases from J; bases unmatched to any gene: 7. This chain's CDR3 is CASRVPGTGAYEQYF. CDR3 bases: TGTGCCAGCAGGGTCCCCGGGACAGGGGCCTACGAGCAGTACTTC.

The V gene is TRBV19, the J gene TRBJ2-2; 12 positions match TRBD2. The CDR3 covers 15 residues. The germline V gene encodes CDR1 LNHDA and CDR2 SQIVND (reference sequence). Trimming removed 7 bases from V and 6 bases from J; junction bases left unmatched: 6. For the CDR3, the DNA is TGTGCCAGTACCCGAAGACTAGCGGGAGCCGGGGAGCTGTTTTTT. It encodes CASTRRLAGAGELFF. Together with reference TRBV19 and TRBJ2-2, the CDR3 gives the full variable domain: DGGITQSPKYLFRKEGQNVTLSCEQNLNHDAMYWYRQDPGQGLRLIYYSQIVNDFQKGDIAEGYSVSREKKESFPLTVTSAQKNPTAFYLCASTRRLAGAGELFFGEGSRLTVL.

The J gene is TRBJ2-1, the V gene TRBV11-2; TRBD2 agrees at 8 bases. The CDR3 extends over 15 amino acids. The germline CDR1 and CDR2 sequences are SGHAT and FQNNGV. The ends lost 5 bases at V and 1 base at J; junction bases unmatched: 4. The CDR3 DNA reads as TGTGCCAGCAGCCTAGCGGGTTGGTCCTACAATGAGCAGTTCTTC. It encodes CASSLAGWSYNEQFF.

This chain links TRBV4-2 with TRBJ2-1; a weak D match, TRBD2 (5 bases). This CDR3 contains 15 residues. CDR1 and CDR2 from the germline V gene are LGHNA and YNFKEQ. V was trimmed by 0 bases and J by 4 bases, leaving 10 bases between them. The CDR3 region is CASSQDYGIYNEQFF. The CDR3, as DNA: TGTGCCAGCAGCCAAGACTACGGGATTTACAATGAGCAGTTCTTC.

The rearrangement uses TRBV29-1 and TRBJ2-7, with 9 bases lining up with TRBD1. The length of the CDR3 is 13 residues. CDR1 is SQVTM, CDR2 ANQGSEA, per germline. The J segment lost 5 bases and the V segment lost 8 bases, leaving 10 bases of the junction unmatched. Here the CDR3 DNA reads TGCAGCTTCCTTGGACAGGGGTGGAACGAGCAGTACTTC. Translating gives CSFLGQGWNEQYF.

CDR3 amino acids: CASSGTANYGYTF. The CDR3 DNA is TGTGCCAGCTCCGGGACAGCCAACTATGGCTACACCTTC. This chain uses TRBV19 with TRBJ1-2; 7 nucleotides match TRBD1. Germline assignment: CDR1 LNHDA and CDR2 SQIVND (reference sequence). J gave up 2 bases and V 9 bases, and 6 bases lay outside the gene matches. The CDR3 loop spans 13 amino acids.

This chain connects TRBV7-3 to TRBJ2-1, with TRBD2 matching over 9 bases. The germline V gene encodes CDR1 SGHTA and CDR2 FQGTGA. Germline trimming cut 6 bases from V and 4 bases from J; bases unmatched to any gene: 22. The CDR3 has 20 residues. As DNA, the CDR3 is TGTGCCAGCAGTAGAGAGGGGCCAGCGGGAGGTGGCCGTGGGTACAATGAGCAGTTCTTC. Translation gives CASSREGPAGGGRGYNEQFF.

V gene TRBV5-4 combines with J gene TRBJ2-1; D call uncertain. This CDR3 spans 13 amino acids. Per the germline V gene, CDR1 is SGHNT and CDR2 is YYREEE (reference sequence). The germline V and J ends were trimmed by 0 bases and 8 bases, with 9 bases remaining between them. CDR3 bases: TGTGCCAGCAGCTTGGATTTTGGTTATGAGCAGTTCTTC. Translated: CASSLDFGYEQFF.

CDR3: CSVTGTEPYEQYF. The CDR3 DNA reads TGCAGCGTGACCGGGACAGAGCCCTACGAGCAGTACTTC. The chain employs TRBV29-1 and TRBJ2-5, with 7 bases aligning to TRBD1. The DNA end lines up better with TRBJ2-7; the J call may be wrong. The CDR3 loop spans 13 amino acids. The germline CDR1 and CDR2 sequences are SQVTM and ANQGSEA.

A word on this clone: At one of its ends the junction is not consistent with the germline gene, which may arise from a read error. The chain joins TRBV10-3 to TRBJ2-2; 10 bases map to TRBD2. Germline V gene data show CDR1 as ENHRY and CDR2 as SYGVKD. This CDR3 region has 14 residues. The CDR3 bases are TGTGCCATCACTGAGCGGGAGGGGGCCGGGGAGCTGTTTTTT. It specifies CAITEREGAGELFF.

This clone was recorded once. The V call is TRBV28, the J call TRBJ2-7, with D perhaps TRBD2 (5 bases). V was shortened by 10 bases and J by 4 bases, with 20 bases between the two germline ends. The CDR3 runs to 14 residues. Germline V gene data show CDR1 as MDHEN and CDR2 as SYDVKM. DNA for the CDR3: TGTGCCACCGCTTTATGGGAGAACAAATACGAGCAGTACTTC. Translated: CATALWENKYEQYF.

The chain uses TRBV29-1 and TRBJ2-3; 10 bases map to TRBD2. Germline-derived CDR1 and CDR2 are SQVTM and ANQGSEA. V trimming: 7 bases; J trimming: 6 bases; junction bases outside the gene matches: 13. CDR3 length: 15 amino acids. CDR3 sequence (DNA): TGCAGCGCCCTCCGAAAGCGGGAGGGCCTTGATACGCAGTATTTT. Its protein is CSALRKREGLDTQYF.

This clone was found once. The chain employs TRBV2 and TRBJ2-7; TRBD2 matches 9 bases. Trimming took 5 bases from V and 5 from J; bases not matched to a gene: 4. The CDR3 consists of 13 residues. The germline V gene encodes CDR1 SNHLY and CDR2 FYNNEI. Here the CDR3 reads CASSSGRLNEQYF. The CDR3 DNA follows: TGTGCCAGCAGTAGCGGGAGGCTGAACGAGCAGTACTTC.

The chain employs TRBV7-6 and TRBJ2-5; TRBD2 aligns across 14 bases. CDR3 length: 18 amino acids. V shed 4 bases, J shed 4 bases, and the junction held 11 bases outside the gene matches. Germline CDR1 SGHVS, CDR2 FNYEAQ. The CDR3 coding sequence is TGTGCCAGCAGCTCGGGACTAGCGGGAGCCCAAGGAGGAGAGACCCAGTACTTC. Residues: CASSSGLAGAQGGETQYF.

This clone was seen a few times. The chain employs TRBV11-2 and TRBJ2-1; D is ambiguous. V shed 0 bases and J shed 6 bases, with 6 bases lying between them. Germline V gives CDR1 SGHAT, CDR2 FQNNGV. The CDR3 runs 13 residues. This CDR3 is CASSLDRFNEQFF. DNA for the CDR3: TGTGCCAGCAGCTTAGATCGGTTCAATGAGCAGTTCTTC.

The chain has TRBV6-1 and TRBJ2-7; 7 bases fit TRBD1. The CDR3 contains 14 residues. V trimming: 4 bases; J trimming: 1 base; junction bases outside the gene matches: 4. CDR1 MNHNS and CDR2 SASEGT come from the germline V gene. The CDR3 sequence is CASSVKGASYEQYF. The CDR3, as DNA: TGTGCCAGCAGTGTTAAGGGGGCTTCCTACGAGCAGTACTTC.

The rearrangement uses TRBV7-2 and TRBJ2-7; no clear D gene. The CDR3 spans 15 residues. Trimming shortened V by 1 base and J by 2 bases, and 12 bases separated the two germline ends. Per germline, CDR1 SGHTA and CDR2 FQGNSA. CDR3 residues: CASSLGFGVTYEQYF. DNA for the CDR3: TGTGCCAGCAGCTTAGGGTTTGGCGTAACCTACGAGCAGTACTTC.

This chain uses TRBV5-1 with TRBJ2-3; 8 bases agree with TRBD2. The CDR3 contains 14 residues. J gave up 3 bases and V 6 bases, and 6 bases lay outside the gene matches. Per the germline V gene, CDR1 is SGHRS and CDR2 is YFSETQ. The CDR3 nucleotides are TGCGCCAGCAAGCGTGCGGGAGGAACAGATACGCAGTATTTT. The encoded protein is CASKRAGGTDTQYF.

V is TRBV2 and J is TRBJ1-6, with 10 bases that match TRBD1. Unmatched junction bases numbered 11, after V lost 8 bases and J lost 10 bases. CDR1 and CDR2 (germline): SNHLY, FYNNEI. The CDR3 has 15 residues. DNA for the CDR3: TGTGCCAGCGCATGGGACAGGGGTATAGGATCACCCCTCCACTTT. Translation gives CASAWDRGIGSPLHF.

This clone is judged medium-sized (0.01 to 0.1%). The rearrangement links TRBV5-1 to TRBJ1-1; D remains ambiguous. V was clipped by 0 bases and J by 6 bases, with 9 bases between them. CDR3 length equals 13 residues. Germline CDR1 is SGHRS and CDR2 is YFSETQ. The CDR3 is CASSLEGTPEAFF. CDR3 DNA sequence: TGCGCCAGCAGCTTGGAGGGAACCCCTGAAGCTTTCTTT.

The V call is TRBV6-6, the J call TRBJ2-1; tentatively, D is TRBD2 (5 bases). The V gene's germline CDR1 is MNHNY and CDR2 SVGAGI (reference sequence). Trimming left V 7 bases short and J 8 bases short, with 12 bases between. There are 12 residues in the CDR3. The CDR3 spells CASNQIGDEQFF. The DNA for the CDR3 is TGTGCCAGCAACCAGATCGGGGATGAGCAGTTCTTC.

The rearrangement links TRBV27 to TRBJ2-3, with 9 bases aligning to TRBD1. From germline, CDR1 is MNHEY and CDR2 SMNVEV (reference sequence). The CDR3 is 16 amino acids. The V segment lost 5 bases and the J segment 8 bases; nucleotides outside the gene matches: 14. The CDR3 nucleotides are TGTGCCAGCAGTAACCCCGGGACAGGGTCTCTAGGTACGCAGTATTTT. Translation gives CASSNPGTGSLGTQYF.

V usage is TRBV9 and J usage is TRBJ2-3, with TRBD1 as a possible D gene (6 bases). The germline V and J ends were trimmed by 3 bases and 2 bases, with 10 bases remaining between them. The CDR3 runs to 14 residues. Per germline, CDR1 SGDLS and CDR2 YYNGEE. The CDR3 DNA follows: TGTGCCAGCAGCGCCAGGGGTTTCACAGATACGCAGTATTTT. Its translation: CASSARGFTDTQYF.